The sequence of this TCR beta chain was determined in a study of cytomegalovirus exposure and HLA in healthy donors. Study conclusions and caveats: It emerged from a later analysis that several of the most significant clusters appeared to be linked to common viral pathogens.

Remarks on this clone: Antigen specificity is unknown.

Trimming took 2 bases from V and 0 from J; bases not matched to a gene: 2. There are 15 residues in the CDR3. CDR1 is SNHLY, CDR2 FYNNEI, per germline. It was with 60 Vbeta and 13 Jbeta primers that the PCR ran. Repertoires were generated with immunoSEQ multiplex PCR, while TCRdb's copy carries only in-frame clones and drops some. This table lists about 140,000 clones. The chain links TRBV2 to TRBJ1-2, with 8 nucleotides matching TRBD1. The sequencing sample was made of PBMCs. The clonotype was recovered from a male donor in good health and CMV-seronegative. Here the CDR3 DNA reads TGTGCCAGCAGTGAACAGGGGGCCCCTAACTATGGCTACACCTTC. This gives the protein CASSEQGAPNYGYTF.